This TCR beta chain was recorded in a study of tumor-infiltrating lymphocytes in primary liver carcinoma. cDNA specific to TCR beta was made from about 0.45 ug of total RNA, with a constant-region primer employed for priming. Three rounds of nested multiplex PCR with slightly modified ARM-PCR produced TCR beta libraries. Researchers ran the first two PCR rounds for roughly 10 cycles each with TRBV1-TRBV30 forward primers and a C-beta reverse primer. TCRdb ran MiXCR on the multiplex PCR reads and lists one entry per CDR3 protein. The table records about 310,000 distinct CDR3 sequences, 55% to 65% of them present only once. V lost 3 bases and J 9 bases, leaving 10 bases between the germline ends. The CDR3 contains 13 residues. Germline V CDR1 and CDR2: SGHKS, YYEKEE (reference sequence). The authors took blood RNA from unsorted whole blood and also extracted germline DNA.

Material: peripheral blood. This clonotype was sampled from a man in his forties or fifties with primary liver carcinoma and hepatitis B virus infection. The genes are TRBV5-5 and TRBJ1-6; D ambiguous. CDR3 bases: TGTGCCAGCAGCTCGGGCCCGGGTTCACCCCTCCACTTT. Amino acids: CASSSGPGSPLHF.